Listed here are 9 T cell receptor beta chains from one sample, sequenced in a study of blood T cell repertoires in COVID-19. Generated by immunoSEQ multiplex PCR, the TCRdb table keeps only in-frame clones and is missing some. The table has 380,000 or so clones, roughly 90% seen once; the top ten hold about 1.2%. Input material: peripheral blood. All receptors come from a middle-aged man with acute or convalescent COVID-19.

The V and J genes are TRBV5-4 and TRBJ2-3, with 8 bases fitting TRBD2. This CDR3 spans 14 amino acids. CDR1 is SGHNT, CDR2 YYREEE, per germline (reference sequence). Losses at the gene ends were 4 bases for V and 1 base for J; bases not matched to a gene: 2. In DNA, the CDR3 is TGTGCCAGCAGCCGGGGACTAGGCACAGATACGCAGTATTTT. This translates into CASSRGLGTDTQYF.

DNA for the CDR3: TGTGCCAGCAGCCAAGGTGCAGGGGATGGGGGTGATACGCAGTATTTT. Translation gives CASSQGAGDGGDTQYF. The chain combines TRBV3-1 (or the pseudogene TRBV3-2) with TRBJ2-3; D is perhaps TRBD1 (6 bases). CDR3 length equals 16 residues. Trimming cost V 1 base and J 6 bases, with 17 bases left between them. CDR1 is LGHDT and CDR2 is YNNKEL in the germline V gene (reference sequence).

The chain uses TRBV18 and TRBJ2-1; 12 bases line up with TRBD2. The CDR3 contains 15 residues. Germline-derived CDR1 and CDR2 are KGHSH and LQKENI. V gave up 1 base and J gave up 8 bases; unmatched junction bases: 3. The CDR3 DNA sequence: TGTGCCAGCTCACCACGGCTAGCGGGGGGGGATGAGCAGTTCTTC. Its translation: CASSPRLAGGDEQFF.

The chain's CDR3 is CASSLQGLQNEKLFF. In DNA, the CDR3 is TGTGCCAGCAGCCTCCAGGGACTACAAAATGAAAAACTGTTTTTT. J is TRBJ1-4 and V is TRBV7-8; tentatively, D is TRBD1 (5 bases). Germline V gene sequence: CDR1 SGHVS, CDR2 FQNEAQ. Trimming left V 5 bases short and J 5 bases short, with 15 bases between. The CDR3 is 15 amino acids. The whole variable domain, filled in from reference TRBV7-8 and TRBJ1-4, reads GAGVSQSPRYKVAKRGQDVALRCDPISGHVSLFWYQQALGQGPEFLTYFQNEAQLDKSGLPSDRFFAERPEGSVSTLKIQRTQQEDSAVYLCASSLQGLQNEKLFFGSGTQLSVL.

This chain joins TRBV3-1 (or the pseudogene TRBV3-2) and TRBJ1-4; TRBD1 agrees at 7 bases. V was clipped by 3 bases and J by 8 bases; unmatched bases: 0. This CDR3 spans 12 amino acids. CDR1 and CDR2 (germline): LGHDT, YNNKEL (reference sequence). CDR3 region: CASSQTGEKLFF. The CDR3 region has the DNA TGTGCCAGCAGCCAGACAGGGGAAAAACTGTTTTTT.

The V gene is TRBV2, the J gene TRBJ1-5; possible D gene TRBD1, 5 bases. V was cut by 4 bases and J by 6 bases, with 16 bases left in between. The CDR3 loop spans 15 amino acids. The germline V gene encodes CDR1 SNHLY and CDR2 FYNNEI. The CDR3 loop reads CASSGSGGNRQPQHF. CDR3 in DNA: TGTGCCAGCAGTGGAAGCGGGGGGAATCGTCAGCCCCAGCATTTT.

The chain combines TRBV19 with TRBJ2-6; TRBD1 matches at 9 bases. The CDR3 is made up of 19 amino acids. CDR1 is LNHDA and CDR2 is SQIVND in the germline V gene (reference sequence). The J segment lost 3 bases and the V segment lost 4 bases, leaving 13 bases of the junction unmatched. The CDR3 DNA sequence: TGTGCCAGTAGTACACGACAGGGGGATCCATGGAATGGGGCCAACGTCCTGACTTTC. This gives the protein CASSTRQGDPWNGANVLTF.

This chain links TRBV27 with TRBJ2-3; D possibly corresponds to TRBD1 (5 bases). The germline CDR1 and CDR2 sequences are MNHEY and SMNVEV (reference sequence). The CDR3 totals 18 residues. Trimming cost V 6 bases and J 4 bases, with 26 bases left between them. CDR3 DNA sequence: TGTGCCAGCAGCCGAAGCTCACTACCAGGGATCTCGTCAGATACGCAGTATTTT. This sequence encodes CASSRSSLPGISSDTQYF.

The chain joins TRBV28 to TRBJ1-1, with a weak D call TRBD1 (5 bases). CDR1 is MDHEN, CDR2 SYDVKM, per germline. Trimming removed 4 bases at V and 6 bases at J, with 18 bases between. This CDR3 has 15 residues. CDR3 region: CASSSGGITGAEAFF. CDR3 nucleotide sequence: TGTGCCAGCAGTTCCGGGGGTATAACGGGTGCTGAAGCTTTCTTT.